These 15 T cell receptor beta chains originate from one sample sequenced in a study of shared clonotypes between healthy human individuals. Repertoires were generated with immunoSEQ multiplex PCR, while TCRdb's copy carries only in-frame clones and drops some. The table has hundreds of thousands of clones, roughly 83% seen once. The sequenced sample was PBMCs. These receptors originate from a middle-aged woman in good health. Some clones in this sample may be carry-over from other donors' samples.

This clone has only one observation. The rearrangement joins TRBV4-2 to TRBJ2-5, with TRBD1 matching over 7 bases. The J call may be faulty, since TRBJ2-7 better matches the DNA end. Germline V CDR1 and CDR2: LGHNA, YNFKEQ. This CDR3 has 15 residues. The CDR3 DNA reads TGTGCCAGCAGCCAAGGCTACGACAGGGAAGACGAGCAGTACTTC. Its translation is CASSQGYDREDEQYF.

The V gene is TRBV6-6, the J gene TRBJ2-7, with 8 bases lining up with TRBD1. J lost 2 bases, V lost 2 bases, and 5 bases had no gene match. This CDR3 is built from 15 residues. The germline gives CDR1 MNHNY, CDR2 SVGAGI (reference sequence). The CDR3 sequence is CASSYPQGAAYEQYF. The CDR3 DNA sequence: TGTGCCAGCAGTTACCCGCAGGGGGCGGCCTACGAGCAGTACTTC.

The chain recombines TRBV14 with TRBJ2-1; 10 bases match TRBD2. The CDR3 spans 17 residues. Germline V gives CDR1 SGHDN, CDR2 FVKESK. The V segment lost 2 bases and the J segment 3 bases; nucleotides outside the gene matches: 7. In DNA, the CDR3 is TGTGCCAGCAGCCAAATCCGAACTAGCGGGGACTACAATGAGCAGTTCTTC. Protein sequence: CASSQIRTSGDYNEQFF.

This clone was counted a few times. J is TRBJ1-5 and V is TRBV7-9; tentatively, D is TRBD1 (5 bases). The germline CDR1 and CDR2 sequences are SEHNR and FQNEAQ (reference sequence). Trimming shortened V by 1 base and J by 5 bases, and 18 bases separated the two germline ends. The CDR3 extends over 17 amino acids. CDR3 bases: TGTGCCAGCAGCTTAGGTGGGACCTACGACGGGGATCAGCCCCAGCATTTT. This codes for CASSLGGTYDGDQPQHF. Full variable domain (missing parts from reference TRBV7-9 and TRBJ1-5): DTGVSQNPRHKITKRGQNVTFRCDPISEHNRLYWYRQTLGQGPEFLTYFQNEAQLEKSRLLSDRFSAERPKGSFSTLEIQRTEQGDSAMYLCASSLGGTYDGDQPQHFGDGTRLSIL.

This CDR3 is CASSPIGGLYEQYF. CDR3 nucleotide sequence: TGTGCCAGCAGCCCCATCGGGGGTCTCTACGAGCAGTACTTC. J is TRBJ2-7 and V is TRBV7-8; D perhaps matches TRBD2 (6 bases). Per the germline V gene, CDR1 is SGHVS and CDR2 is FQNEAQ. This CDR3 comprises 14 residues. V dropped 5 bases and J dropped 3 bases, with 14 bases sitting between them.

The gene calls are TRBV6-5 and TRBJ2-3; D not resolved. The CDR3 has 12 amino acids. Germline CDR1 is MNHEY and CDR2 is SVGAGI. The V and J ends lost 4 bases and 8 bases respectively, with 10 bases between them. CDR3 DNA: TGTGCCAGCAGTTTATTTGGCGGTACGCAGTATTTT. This translates into CASSLFGGTQYF.

The rearrangement links TRBV19 to TRBJ2-1, with 9 bases aligning to TRBD1. This CDR3 comprises 12 residues. V was clipped by 4 bases and J by 15 bases; unmatched bases: 7. Germline V CDR1 and CDR2: LNHDA, SQIVND (reference sequence). The CDR3 DNA reads TGTGCCAGTAGTAACAGACAGGGGGGCTTGTTCTTC. It encodes CASSNRQGGLFF.

This chain links TRBV10-2 with TRBJ2-1; D unresolved. This CDR3 comprises 13 residues. Trimming removed 4 bases at V and 2 bases at J, with 6 bases between. Germline assignment: CDR1 WSHSY and CDR2 SAAADI. CDR3 DNA sequence: TGCGCCAGCAGTGTTCCGCCCTACAATGAGCAGTTCTTC. Protein product: CASSVPPYNEQFF.

V and J are TRBV7-2 and TRBJ2-1; D unresolved. Germline V gives CDR1 SGHTA, CDR2 FQGNSA. The V end lost 2 bases, the J end lost 0 bases, and 8 bases lay between the germline ends. This CDR3 spans 15 amino acids. In nucleotides, the CDR3 is TGTGCCAGCAGCTTAAACGGAGACTCCTACAATGAGCAGTTCTTC. This translates into CASSLNGDSYNEQFF.

This chain joins TRBV7-3 and TRBJ1-1; D is unresolved. The CDR3 extends over 13 amino acids. Germline lookup yields CDR1 SGHTA and CDR2 FQGTGA. Trimming pared 2 bases from V and 5 bases from J, leaving 9 bases between. The CDR3 protein is CASSLWSWTEAFF. The CDR3, as DNA: TGTGCCAGCAGCTTATGGTCTTGGACTGAAGCTTTCTTT.

The chain joins TRBV10-3 to TRBJ2-1; D is uncertain. From germline, CDR1 is ENHRY and CDR2 SYGVKD. V lost 4 bases and J 8 bases, leaving 18 bases between the germline ends. The CDR3 is made up of 15 amino acids. This CDR3 reads CAISVGRLGSDEQFF. The CDR3 DNA reads as TGTGCCATCAGTGTTGGCAGGCTGGGTTCCGATGAGCAGTTCTTC.

V usage is TRBV7-8 and J usage is TRBJ1-1; D is possibly TRBD1 (5 bases). Trimming shortened V by 2 bases and J by 5 bases, and 15 bases separated the two germline ends. The CDR3 has 15 residues. Germline CDR1 SGHVS, CDR2 FQNEAQ. The CDR3 here is CASSLSGQGGTEAFF. The DNA for the CDR3 is TGTGCCAGCAGCTTAAGCGGGCAGGGTGGTACTGAAGCTTTCTTT.

In its sample, this clone was seen a few times. This chain uses TRBV2 with TRBJ1-2, with 7 bases that match TRBD1. Germline values: CDR1 SNHLY, CDR2 FYNNEI. With 3 bases clipped from V and 3 bases from J, the junction kept 1 base outside the gene matches. CDR3 length: 13 amino acids. CDR3: CASSDRGDYGYTF. For the CDR3, the DNA is TGTGCCAGCAGTGACAGGGGGGACTATGGCTACACCTTC.

Written as DNA, the CDR3 is TGTGCCAGCAGCCCTCTAGCGCCCCAACACTACGAGCAGTACTTC. Translating gives CASSPLAPQHYEQYF. This chain uses TRBV2 with TRBJ2-7; D might be TRBD2 (6 bases). Germline V gene data show CDR1 as SNHLY and CDR2 as FYNNEI. The CDR3 runs 15 residues. Trimming left V 6 bases short and J 3 bases short, with 18 bases between.

This clone has a single count. This chain connects TRBV7-2 to TRBJ1-5; no clear D gene. Germline CDR1 is SGHTA and CDR2 is FQGNSA. The V end lost 3 bases, the J end lost 3 bases, and 6 bases lay between the germline ends. The CDR3 length is 13 residues. The CDR3 DNA sequence: TGTGCCAGCAGCTTTGCGGACAATCAGCCCCAGCATTTT. Amino acids: CASSFADNQPQHF.